This entry lists 22 T cell receptor beta chains sequenced from one sample in a study of T cell responses to AZD1222 COVID-19 vaccine. Some clones are missing from TCRdb's copy, which holds only in-frame ones; the method was immunoSEQ multiplex PCR. Of about 100,000 clones listed, approximately 83% are singletons. This specimen consisted of peripheral blood, obtained on day 0 of AZD1222 vaccination. The receptor source for this set is an adult in good health.

The chain has TRBV29-1 and TRBJ2-7; the match to TRBD1 covers 10 bases. V shed 1 base, J shed 3 bases, and the junction held 3 bases outside the gene matches. CDR1 and CDR2 (germline): SQVTM, ANQGSEA. CDR3 length: 14 residues. This CDR3 is CSVEGQGAYYEQYF. Written as DNA, the CDR3 is TGCAGCGTTGAAGGACAGGGGGCCTACTACGAGCAGTACTTC.

This clone has only one observation. The J gene is TRBJ1-1, the V gene TRBV29-1; D gene uncertain. The germline V gene has CDR1 SQVTM and CDR2 ANQGSEA. CDR3 length equals 13 residues. The V gene lost 4 bases and the J gene lost 2 bases, with 11 bases spanning the gap. CDR3 DNA: TGCAGCGTTGCTCTTGGCCCAAACACTGAAGCTTTCTTT. Its protein is CSVALGPNTEAFF.

This sequence joins TRBV9 and TRBJ1-2; TRBD1 might be the D (6 bases). The CDR3 has 13 amino acids. V lost 0 bases, J lost 6 bases, and 9 bases lay in between. Germline CDR1 is SGDLS and CDR2 is YYNGEE. This chain's CDR3 is CASSVGGGHGYTF. CDR3 sequence (DNA): TGTGCCAGCAGCGTAGGCGGGGGCCATGGCTACACCTTC. The complete variable domain, with remaining parts taken from reference TRBV9 and TRBJ1-2, reads DSGVTQTPKHLITATGQRVTLRCSPRSGDLSVYWYQQSLDQGLQFLIQYYNGEERAKGNILERFSAQQFPDLHSELNLSSLELGDSALYFCASSVGGGHGYTFGSGTRLTVV.

The chain is built from TRBV5-1 and TRBJ1-5; possibly TRBD1 for D (5 bases). The CDR3 consists of 14 residues. With 6 bases removed from V and 3 bases from J, the gap between germline ends came to 13 bases. CDR1 is SGHRS, CDR2 YFSETQ, per germline. CDR3 sequence: CASKRDGINQPQHF. The CDR3 region has the DNA TGCGCCAGCAAGAGGGACGGAATCAATCAGCCCCAGCATTTT.

The CDR3 is CASSSGTSNYGYTF. The CDR3 DNA is TGTGCCAGCAGCTCGGGGACCTCTAACTATGGCTACACCTTC. V is TRBV5-6 and J is TRBJ1-2; D might be TRBD1 (5 bases). The CDR3 loop spans 14 amino acids. The germline V gene encodes CDR1 SGHDT and CDR2 YYEEEE. V lost 3 bases and J lost 0, with 9 bases in between.

The chain uses TRBV9 and TRBJ2-2; D is perhaps TRBD1 (5 bases). Trimming shortened V by 3 bases and J by 2 bases, and 11 bases separated the two germline ends. The germline gives CDR1 SGDLS, CDR2 YYNGEE. This CDR3 comprises 15 residues. The CDR3 region has the DNA TGTGCCAGCAGCGAACAGGATATTAACACCGGGGAGCTGTTTTTT. Translation gives CASSEQDINTGELFF.

The chain uses TRBV29-1 and TRBJ2-7; D is ambiguous. The CDR3 covers 11 residues. Germline CDR1 is SQVTM and CDR2 is ANQGSEA. V gave up 4 bases and J gave up 6 bases, with 10 bases separating them. The CDR3 sequence: CSVGHLAEQYF. The CDR3 coding sequence is TGCAGCGTTGGACACCTTGCCGAGCAGTACTTC.

The V gene is TRBV9, the J gene TRBJ1-5, with D possibly TRBD1 on 6 matching bases. Trimming removed 3 bases at V and 3 bases at J, with 10 bases between. CDR3 length: 14 amino acids. In germline, CDR1 is SGDLS, CDR2 YYNGEE. CDR3 sequence: CASSATGANQPQHF. The CDR3 nucleotides are TGTGCCAGCAGCGCGACAGGAGCCAATCAGCCCCAGCATTTT.

In its sample, this clone was seen once. This rearrangement joins TRBV3-1 (or the pseudogene TRBV3-2) to TRBJ2-7; D gene unclear. CDR1 is LGHDT and CDR2 is YNNKEL in the germline V gene (reference sequence). This CDR3 is built from 13 residues. V lost 5 bases and J 2 bases, leaving 10 bases between the germline ends. Here the CDR3 reads CASSLDGPYEQYF. Here the CDR3 DNA reads TGTGCCAGCAGCTTGGACGGGCCCTACGAGCAGTACTTC.

V and J are TRBV24-1 and TRBJ2-2, with D possibly TRBD1 on 6 matching bases. Germline V gene lookup returns CDR1 KGHDR and CDR2 SFDVKD. Deletions cut 5 bases from V and 1 base from J, with 13 bases between. This CDR3 is 16 amino acids long. The CDR3 DNA reads as TGTGCCACCAGTGGGACCCAGACAGGGAACACCGGGGAGCTGTTTTTT. Protein sequence: CATSGTQTGNTGELFF.

V and J are TRBV2 and TRBJ1-1; 7 nucleotides match TRBD1. The CDR3 spans 14 residues. The trim removed 8 bases at V and 0 bases at J, leaving 6 bases unmatched. Germline CDR1 SNHLY, CDR2 FYNNEI. CDR3 coding DNA: TGTGCCAGCCTAAGGACAGGAGTGAACACTGAAGCTTTCTTT. It encodes CASLRTGVNTEAFF.

Only one count was recorded for this clone. One junction end disagrees with the germline gene, perhaps due to a read error. The chain is built from TRBV7-7 and TRBJ2-5; 8 nucleotides line up with TRBD2. This CDR3 contains 15 residues. In germline, CDR1 is SSHAT, CDR2 FNYEAQ (reference sequence). CDR3 bases: TGTGCTAGCAACTTTAGCGGGAAAGCCCAAGAGACCCAGTACTTC. This encodes CASNFSGKAQETQYF.

V is TRBV9 and J is TRBJ2-3; 10 bases match TRBD2. The trim removed 6 bases at V and 2 bases at J, leaving 6 bases unmatched. The germline V gene encodes CDR1 SGDLS and CDR2 YYNGEE. The CDR3 totals 15 residues. DNA of the CDR3: TGTGCCAGCACCCGTAGCGGGGGGATCACAGATACGCAGTATTTT. It encodes CASTRSGGITDTQYF.

V is TRBV15 and J is TRBJ2-7; 8 bases fit TRBD1. The CDR3 is made up of 14 amino acids. J lost 6 bases, V lost 5 bases, and 9 bases had no gene match. Germline CDR1 reads LNHNV; CDR2 reads YYDKDF (reference sequence). The CDR3 is CATSAGLTGVEQYF. The CDR3 nucleotides are TGTGCCACCAGCGCCGGATTGACAGGGGTCGAGCAGTACTTC.

This clone was seen a handful of times. This rearrangement joins TRBV3-1 (or the pseudogene TRBV3-2) to TRBJ2-7; maybe TRBD2 (5 bases). Germline V CDR1 and CDR2: LGHDT, YNNKEL (reference sequence). The CDR3 sequence is 13 residues long. V was trimmed by 10 bases and J by 6 bases, leaving 19 bases between them. This CDR3 is CATQGSRPTEQYF. DNA of the CDR3: TGTGCCACTCAAGGGAGCAGGCCTACCGAGCAGTACTTC.

This chain connects TRBV7-2 to TRBJ2-1; D unclear. This CDR3 comprises 12 residues. V was pared by 5 bases and J by 9 bases, with 11 bases between. Germline V lookup: CDR1 SGHTA, CDR2 FQGNSA. In DNA, the CDR3 is TGTGCCAGCAGCCCAAGGGCTGGTGAGCAGTTCTTC. This codes for CASSPRAGEQFF.

This chain joins TRBV5-4 and TRBJ2-5; D gene unclear. The CDR3 has 11 residues. V was trimmed by 5 bases and J by 3 bases, leaving 5 bases between them. The germline gives CDR1 SGHNT, CDR2 YYREEE (reference sequence). DNA of the CDR3: TGTGCCAGCAGATCCGAAGAGACCCAGTACTTC. Residues: CASRSEETQYF.

This clone has just a few counts. The V gene is TRBV15, the J gene TRBJ1-5; D call uncertain. V was clipped by 4 bases and J by 7 bases, with 14 bases between them. There are 14 residues in the CDR3. Germline-derived CDR1 and CDR2 are LNHNV and YYDKDF (reference sequence). CDR3 in DNA: TGTGCCACCAGCATATCCGGGTTTGGGCAGCCCCAGCATTTT. The encoded protein is CATSISGFGQPQHF.

This clone is a singleton in its sample. The gene calls are TRBV19 and TRBJ2-1; tentative D call: TRBD1 (6 bases). Germline V gene data show CDR1 as LNHDA and CDR2 as SQIVND (reference sequence). The CDR3 spans 14 residues. V shed 4 bases and J shed 3 bases, with 10 bases lying between them. CDR3 protein: CASSKDSLYNEQFF. Written as DNA, the CDR3 is TGTGCCAGTAGTAAGGACAGTCTCTACAATGAGCAGTTCTTC.

The V gene is TRBV19, the J gene TRBJ2-7, with D perhaps matching TRBD2 (6 bases). Trimming stripped 6 bases from V and 2 bases from J, with 17 bases between. There are 15 residues in the CDR3. CDR1 is LNHDA and CDR2 is SQIVND in the germline V gene (reference sequence). The CDR3 sequence: CASRAGPSAAYEQYF. In nucleotides, the CDR3 is TGTGCCAGTAGGGCAGGGCCTAGCGCCGCCTACGAGCAGTACTTC.

This clone appeared once. The chain uses TRBV5-1 and TRBJ2-7; tentative D call: TRBD1 (7 bases). Germline V lookup: CDR1 SGHRS, CDR2 YFSETQ. CDR3 length equals 13 residues. V was cut by 4 bases and J by 5 bases, with 13 bases left in between. The CDR3 sequence is CASSRDREDEQYF. CDR3 sequence (DNA): TGCGCCAGCAGCAGAGACAGGGAGGACGAGCAGTACTTC.

The chain's CDR3 is CASSGETGIQETQYF. Here the CDR3 DNA reads TGTGCCAGCTCTGGGGAAACAGGGATACAAGAGACCCAGTACTTC. The genes are TRBV6-5 and TRBJ2-5; weak D call: TRBD1 (6 bases). In germline, CDR1 is MNHEY, CDR2 SVGAGI. V lost 8 bases to trimming and J lost 2 bases, with 18 bases between them. The CDR3 spans 15 residues.